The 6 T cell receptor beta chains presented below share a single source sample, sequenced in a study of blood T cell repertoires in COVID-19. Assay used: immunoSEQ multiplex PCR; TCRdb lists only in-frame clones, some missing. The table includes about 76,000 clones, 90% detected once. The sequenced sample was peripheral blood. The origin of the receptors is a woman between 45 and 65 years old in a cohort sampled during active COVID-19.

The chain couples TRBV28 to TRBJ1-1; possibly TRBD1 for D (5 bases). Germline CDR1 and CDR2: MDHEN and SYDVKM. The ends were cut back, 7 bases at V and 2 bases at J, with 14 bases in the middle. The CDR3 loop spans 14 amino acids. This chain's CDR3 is CASTQGGINTEAFF. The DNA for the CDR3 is TGTGCCAGCACCCAGGGAGGGATAAACACTGAAGCTTTCTTT.

CDR3 in DNA: TGTGCCAGCAGCGCGGGACGAAATGAGCAGTTCTTC. Its translation: CASSAGRNEQFF. The chain employs TRBV7-9 and TRBJ2-1; a possible D gene is TRBD2 (6 bases). CDR3 length equals 12 residues. Germline CDR1 is SEHNR and CDR2 is FQNEAQ (reference sequence). V lost 5 bases and J lost 7, with 9 bases in between.

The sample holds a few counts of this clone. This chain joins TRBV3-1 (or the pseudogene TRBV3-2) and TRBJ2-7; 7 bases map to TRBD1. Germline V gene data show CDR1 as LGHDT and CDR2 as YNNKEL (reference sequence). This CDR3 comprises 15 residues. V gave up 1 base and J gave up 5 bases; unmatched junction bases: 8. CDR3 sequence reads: CASSQVGGQAHEQYF. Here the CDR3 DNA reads TGTGCCAGCAGCCAAGTGGGCGGACAGGCGCACGAGCAGTACTTC.

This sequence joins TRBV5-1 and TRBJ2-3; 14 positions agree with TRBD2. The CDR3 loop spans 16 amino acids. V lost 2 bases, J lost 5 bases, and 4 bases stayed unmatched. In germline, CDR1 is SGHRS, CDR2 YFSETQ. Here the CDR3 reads CASSFSGTSGGDTQYF. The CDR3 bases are TGCGCCAGCAGCTTTTCCGGGACTAGCGGGGGAGATACGCAGTATTTT.

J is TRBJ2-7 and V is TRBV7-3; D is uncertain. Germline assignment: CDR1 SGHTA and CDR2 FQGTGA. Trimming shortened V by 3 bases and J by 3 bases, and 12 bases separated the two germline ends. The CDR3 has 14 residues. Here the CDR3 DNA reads TGTGCCAGCAGCTTGGGCCCGGCGAACTACGAGCAGTACTTC. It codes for CASSLGPANYEQYF.

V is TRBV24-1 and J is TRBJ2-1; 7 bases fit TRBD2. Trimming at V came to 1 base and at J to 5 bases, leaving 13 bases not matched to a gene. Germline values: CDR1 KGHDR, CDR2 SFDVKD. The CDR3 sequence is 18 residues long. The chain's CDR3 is CATSDFLAGEGLNNEQFF. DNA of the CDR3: TGTGCCACCAGTGATTTTCTCGCGGGAGAGGGGCTTAACAATGAGCAGTTCTTC.